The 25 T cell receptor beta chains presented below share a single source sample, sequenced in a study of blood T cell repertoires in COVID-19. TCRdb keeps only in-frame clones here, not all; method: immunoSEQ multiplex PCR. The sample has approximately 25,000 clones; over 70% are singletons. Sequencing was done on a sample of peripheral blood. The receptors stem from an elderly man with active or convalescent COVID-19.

CDR3 in amino acids: CASRGTGSGANVLTF. Written as DNA, the CDR3 is TGTGCCAGCAGGGGGACAGGGTCTGGGGCCAACGTCCTGACTTTC. This chain links TRBV6-5 with TRBJ2-6, with 9 bases that match TRBD1. Germline V gives CDR1 MNHEY, CDR2 SVGAGI. Trimming at V came to 6 bases and at J to 1 base, leaving 1 base not matched to a gene. The CDR3 length is 15 residues.

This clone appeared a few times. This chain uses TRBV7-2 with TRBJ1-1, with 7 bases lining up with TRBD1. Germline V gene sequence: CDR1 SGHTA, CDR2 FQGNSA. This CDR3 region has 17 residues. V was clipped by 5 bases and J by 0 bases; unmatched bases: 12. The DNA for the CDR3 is TGTGCCAGCAGCAACCGGGACAGCAACGTTATGAACACTGAAGCTTTCTTT. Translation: CASSNRDSNVMNTEAFF.

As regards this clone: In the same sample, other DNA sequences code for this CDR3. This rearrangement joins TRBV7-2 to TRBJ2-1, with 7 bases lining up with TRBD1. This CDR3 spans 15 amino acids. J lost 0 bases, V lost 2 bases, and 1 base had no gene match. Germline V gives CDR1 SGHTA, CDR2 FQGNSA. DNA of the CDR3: TGTGCCAGCAGCTTAACAGGGGACTCCTACAATGAGCAGTTCTTC. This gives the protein CASSLTGDSYNEQFF. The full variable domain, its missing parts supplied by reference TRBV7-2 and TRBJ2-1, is GAGVSQSPSNKVTEKGKDVELRCDPISGHTALYWYRQSLGQGLEFLIYFQGNSAPDKSGLPSDRFSAERTGGSVSTLTIQRTQQEDSAVYLCASSLTGDSYNEQFFGPGTRLTVL.

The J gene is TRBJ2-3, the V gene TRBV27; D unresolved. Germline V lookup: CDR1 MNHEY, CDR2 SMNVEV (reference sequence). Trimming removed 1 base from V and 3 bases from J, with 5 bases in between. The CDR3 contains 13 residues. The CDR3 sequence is CASSLWQTDTQYF. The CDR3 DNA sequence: TGTGCCAGCAGTTTATGGCAAACAGATACGCAGTATTTT.

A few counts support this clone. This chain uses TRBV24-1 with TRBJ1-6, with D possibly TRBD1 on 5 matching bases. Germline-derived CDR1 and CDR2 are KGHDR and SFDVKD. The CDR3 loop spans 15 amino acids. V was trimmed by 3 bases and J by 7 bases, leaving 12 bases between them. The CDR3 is CATSDGQGVNSPLHF. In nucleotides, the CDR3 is TGTGCCACCAGTGATGGGCAGGGCGTCAATTCACCCCTCCACTTT.

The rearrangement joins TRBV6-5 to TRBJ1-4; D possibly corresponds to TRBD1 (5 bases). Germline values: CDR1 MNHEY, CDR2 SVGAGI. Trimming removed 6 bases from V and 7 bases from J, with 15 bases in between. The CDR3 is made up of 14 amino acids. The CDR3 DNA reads TGTGCCAGCAGGGGCAGGGTAATGGGTGAAAAACTGTTTTTT. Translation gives CASRGRVMGEKLFF.

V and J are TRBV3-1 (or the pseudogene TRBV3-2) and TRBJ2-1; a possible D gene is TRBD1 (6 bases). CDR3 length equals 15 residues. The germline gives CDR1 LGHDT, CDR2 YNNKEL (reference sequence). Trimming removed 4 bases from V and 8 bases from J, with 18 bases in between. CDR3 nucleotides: TGTGCCAGCAGCCTTTCAGTTACAGGGTTACATGAGCAGTTCTTC. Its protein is CASSLSVTGLHEQFF.

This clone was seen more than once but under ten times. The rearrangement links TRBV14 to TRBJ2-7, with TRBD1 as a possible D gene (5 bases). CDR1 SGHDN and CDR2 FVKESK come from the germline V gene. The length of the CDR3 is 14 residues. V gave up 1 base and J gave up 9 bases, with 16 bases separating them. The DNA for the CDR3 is TGTGCCAGCAGCCAAGTTGGGGCAGAGTTCGGGCAGTACTTC. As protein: CASSQVGAEFGQYF.

The CDR3 reads CASSLTDMNTEAFF. DNA for the CDR3: TGTGCCAGCAGCCTGACAGATATGAACACTGAAGCTTTCTTT. The chain is built from TRBV7-2 and TRBJ1-1; tentatively, D is TRBD1 (5 bases). Per germline, CDR1 SGHTA and CDR2 FQGNSA. Trimming left V 5 bases short and J 0 bases short, with 10 bases between. CDR3 length: 14 amino acids.

CDR3 DNA: TGTGCCACCAGCAGAGATAGGGCTAGCTGGGAGACCCAGTACTTC. This gives the protein CATSRDRASWETQYF. The chain uses TRBV15 and TRBJ2-5; TRBD2 is a possible D gene (5 bases). CDR3 length: 15 residues. Trimming took off 0 bases at V and 5 bases at J, with 13 bases between the two ends. Looked up from germline, CDR1 is LNHNV and CDR2 is YYDKDF (reference sequence).

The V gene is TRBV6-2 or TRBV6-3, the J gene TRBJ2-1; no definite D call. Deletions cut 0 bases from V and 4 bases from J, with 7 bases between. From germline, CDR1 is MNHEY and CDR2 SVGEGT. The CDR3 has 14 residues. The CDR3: CASSYSVSYNEQFF. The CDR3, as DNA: TGTGCCAGCAGTTACTCTGTCAGTTACAATGAGCAGTTCTTC.

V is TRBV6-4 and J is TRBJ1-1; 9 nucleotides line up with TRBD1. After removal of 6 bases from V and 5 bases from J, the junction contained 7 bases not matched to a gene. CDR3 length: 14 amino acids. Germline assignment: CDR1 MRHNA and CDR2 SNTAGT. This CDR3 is CASRRTGDETEAFF. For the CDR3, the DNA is TGTGCCAGCAGACGGACAGGGGATGAGACTGAAGCTTTCTTT.

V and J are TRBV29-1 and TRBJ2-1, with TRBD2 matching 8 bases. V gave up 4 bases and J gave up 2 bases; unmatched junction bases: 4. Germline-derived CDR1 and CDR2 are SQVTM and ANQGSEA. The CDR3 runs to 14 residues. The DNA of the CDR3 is TGCAGCGTTGCAACGGGGGGGGCCTACAATGAGCAGTTCTTC. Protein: CSVATGGAYNEQFF.

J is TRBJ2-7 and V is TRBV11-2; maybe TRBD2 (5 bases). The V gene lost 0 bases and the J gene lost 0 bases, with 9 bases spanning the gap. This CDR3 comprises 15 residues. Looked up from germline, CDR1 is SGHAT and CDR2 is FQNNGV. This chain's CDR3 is CASSLDWTASYEQYF. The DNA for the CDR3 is TGTGCCAGCAGCTTAGATTGGACTGCCTCCTACGAGCAGTACTTC.

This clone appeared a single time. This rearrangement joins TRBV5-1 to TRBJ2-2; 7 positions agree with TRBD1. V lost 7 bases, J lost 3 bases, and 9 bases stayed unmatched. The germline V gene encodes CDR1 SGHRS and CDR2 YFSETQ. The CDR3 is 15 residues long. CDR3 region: CASGRQGSDTGELFF. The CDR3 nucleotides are TGCGCCAGCGGCCGACAGGGCTCGGACACCGGGGAGCTGTTTTTT.

This CDR3 reads CASSLMRQIYGYTF. CDR3 nucleotides: TGTGCCAGCAGCTTAATGAGGCAGATCTATGGCTACACCTTC. The rearrangement uses TRBV7-2 and TRBJ1-2; the D is unclear. V lost 2 bases and J lost 4, with 11 bases in between. Per germline, CDR1 SGHTA and CDR2 FQGNSA. The CDR3 extends over 14 amino acids.

The CDR3 DNA sequence: TGTGCCAGCAGTTACCGGCTAGCTTCTTACAATGAGCAGTTCTTC. As protein: CASSYRLASYNEQFF. The chain combines TRBV6-2 or TRBV6-3 with TRBJ2-1, with D perhaps matching TRBD2 (5 bases). Germline V gene data show CDR1 as MNHEY and CDR2 as SVGEGT. The CDR3 loop spans 15 amino acids. Trimming pared 2 bases from V and 4 bases from J, leaving 12 bases between.

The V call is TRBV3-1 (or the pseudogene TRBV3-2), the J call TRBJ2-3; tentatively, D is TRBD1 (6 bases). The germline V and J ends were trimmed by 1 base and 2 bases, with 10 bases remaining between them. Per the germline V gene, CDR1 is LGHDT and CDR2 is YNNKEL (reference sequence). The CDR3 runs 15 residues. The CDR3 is CASSQGGRTTDTQYF. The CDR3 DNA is TGTGCCAGCAGCCAAGGGGGGCGGACCACAGATACGCAGTATTTT.

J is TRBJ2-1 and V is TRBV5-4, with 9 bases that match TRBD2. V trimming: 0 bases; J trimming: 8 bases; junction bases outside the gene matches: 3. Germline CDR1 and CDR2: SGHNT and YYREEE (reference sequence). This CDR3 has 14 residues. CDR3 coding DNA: TGTGCCAGCAGCTTGGCGCTAGCGGGGTATGAGCAGTTCTTC. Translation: CASSLALAGYEQFF.

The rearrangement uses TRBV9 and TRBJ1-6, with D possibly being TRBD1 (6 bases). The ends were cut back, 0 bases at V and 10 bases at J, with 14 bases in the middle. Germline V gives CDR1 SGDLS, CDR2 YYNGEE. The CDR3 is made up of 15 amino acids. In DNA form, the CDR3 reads TGTGCCAGCAGCGTAGAGGGGGGGCTTGGCTCACCCCTCCACTTT. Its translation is CASSVEGGLGSPLHF.

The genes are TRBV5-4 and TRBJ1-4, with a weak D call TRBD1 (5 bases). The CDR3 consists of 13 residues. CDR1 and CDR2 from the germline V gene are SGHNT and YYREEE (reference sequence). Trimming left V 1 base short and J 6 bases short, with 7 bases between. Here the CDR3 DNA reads TGTGCCAGCAGCTTGACAGGAGATGAAAAACTGTTTTTT. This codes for CASSLTGDEKLFF.

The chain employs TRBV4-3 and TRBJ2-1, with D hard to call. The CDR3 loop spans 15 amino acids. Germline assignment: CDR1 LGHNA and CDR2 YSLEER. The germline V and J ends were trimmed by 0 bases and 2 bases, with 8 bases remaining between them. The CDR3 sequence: CASSQDTTTYNEQFF. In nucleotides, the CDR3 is TGCGCCAGCAGCCAAGATACGACAACCTACAATGAGCAGTTCTTC.

CDR3 residues: CASSGRRDNEQFF. CDR3 coding DNA: TGCGCCAGCAGTGGTAGACGGGATAATGAGCAGTTCTTC. V and J are TRBV10-1 and TRBJ2-1; D perhaps matches TRBD2 (5 bases). Germline V gene lookup returns CDR1 WNHNN and CDR2 SYGVQD (reference sequence). The CDR3 has 13 residues. The ends were cut back, 4 bases at V and 7 bases at J, with 11 bases in the middle.

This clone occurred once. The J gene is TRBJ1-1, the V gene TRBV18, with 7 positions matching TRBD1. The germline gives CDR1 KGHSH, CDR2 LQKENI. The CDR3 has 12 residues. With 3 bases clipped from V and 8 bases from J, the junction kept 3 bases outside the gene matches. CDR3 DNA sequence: TGTGCCAGCTCACCCCGACAGGGAGAAGCTTTCTTT. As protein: CASSPRQGEAFF. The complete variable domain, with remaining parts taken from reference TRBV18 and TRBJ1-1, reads NAGVMQNPRHLVRRRGQEARLRCSPMKGHSHVYWYRQLPEEGLKFMVYLQKENIIDESGMPKERFSAEFPKEGPSILRIQQVVRGDSAAYFCASSPRQGEAFFGQGTRLTVV.

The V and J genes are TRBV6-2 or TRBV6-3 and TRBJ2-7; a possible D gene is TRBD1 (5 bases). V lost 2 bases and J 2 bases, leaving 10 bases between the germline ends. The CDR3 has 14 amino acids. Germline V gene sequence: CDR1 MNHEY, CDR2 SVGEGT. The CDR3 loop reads CASSYVDSPYEQYF. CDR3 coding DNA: TGTGCCAGCAGTTACGTTGACAGTCCCTACGAGCAGTACTTC.